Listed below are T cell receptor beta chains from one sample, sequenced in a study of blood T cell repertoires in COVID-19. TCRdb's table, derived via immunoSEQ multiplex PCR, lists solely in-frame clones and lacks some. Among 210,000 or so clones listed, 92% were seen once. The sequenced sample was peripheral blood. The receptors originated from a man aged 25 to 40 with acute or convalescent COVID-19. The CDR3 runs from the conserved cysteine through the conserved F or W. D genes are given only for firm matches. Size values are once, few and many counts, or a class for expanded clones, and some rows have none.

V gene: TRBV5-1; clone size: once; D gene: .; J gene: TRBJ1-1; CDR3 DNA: TGCGCCAGCAGCTTGGGGGCAAACACTGAAGCTTTCTTT; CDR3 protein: CASSLGANTEAFF
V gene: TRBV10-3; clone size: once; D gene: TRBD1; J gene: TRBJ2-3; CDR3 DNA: TGTGCCATCAGCAGCAGGACAGGGACAGATACGCAGTATTTT; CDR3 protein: CAISSRTGTDTQYF
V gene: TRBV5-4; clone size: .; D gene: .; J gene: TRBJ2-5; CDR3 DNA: TGTGCCAGCAGCTTCCCACATCACCAAGAGACCCAGTACTTC; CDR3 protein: CASSFPHHQETQYF
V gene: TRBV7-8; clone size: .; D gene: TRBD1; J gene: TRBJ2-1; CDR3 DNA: TGTGCCAGCAGTTCTACTACAGGGGGCGCCTTACATGAGCAGTTCTTC; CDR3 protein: CASSSTTGGALHEQFF
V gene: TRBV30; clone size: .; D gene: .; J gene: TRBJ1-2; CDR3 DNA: TGTGCCTGGAGCGCGGACACCTATGGCTACACCTTC; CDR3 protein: CAWSADTYGYTF
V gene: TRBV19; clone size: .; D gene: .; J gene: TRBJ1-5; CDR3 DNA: TGTGCCAGTAGTGTACAGAGTACCTTCCCCGCGGGCCCTAAAAAGCATTTT; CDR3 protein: CASSVQSTFPAGPKKHF
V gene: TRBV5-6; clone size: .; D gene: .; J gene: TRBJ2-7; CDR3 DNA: TGTGCCAGCAGACCCGGCTTCCATGACAGACCTGGGGAGCAGTACTTC; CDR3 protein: CASRPGFHDRPGEQYF
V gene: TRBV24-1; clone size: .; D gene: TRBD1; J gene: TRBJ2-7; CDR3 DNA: TGTGCCACCAGTGAGGGACAGCTATACGAGCAGTACTTC; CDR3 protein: CATSEGQLYEQYF
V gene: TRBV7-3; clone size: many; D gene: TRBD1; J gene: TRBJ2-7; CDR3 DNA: TGTGCCAGCAGCTCCGACAGGGGTTACGAGCAGTACTTC; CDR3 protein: CASSSDRGYEQYF
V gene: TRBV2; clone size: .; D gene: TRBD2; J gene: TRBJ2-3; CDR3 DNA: TGTGCCAGCAGCGGGACTAGGACCACCACCAGCACAGATACGCAGTATTTT; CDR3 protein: CASSGTRTTTSTDTQYF
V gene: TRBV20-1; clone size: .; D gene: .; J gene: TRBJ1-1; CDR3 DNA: TGCAGTGCTGCCCAGGAAGGAGCTTTCTTT; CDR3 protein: CSAAQEGAFF
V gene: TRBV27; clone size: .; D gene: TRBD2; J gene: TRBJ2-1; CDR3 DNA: TGTGCCAGCTCCTCCGGACTAGTATCCAATGAGCAGTTCTTC; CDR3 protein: CASSSGLVSNEQFF
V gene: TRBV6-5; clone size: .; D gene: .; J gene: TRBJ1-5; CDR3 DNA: TGTGCCAGCAGCCGTCGTAATCAGCCCCAGCATTTT; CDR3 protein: CASSRRNQPQHF
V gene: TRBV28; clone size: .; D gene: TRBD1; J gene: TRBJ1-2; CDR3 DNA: TGTGCCAGCAGTGAGACAGGGTCGCTCTATGGCTACACCTTC; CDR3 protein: CASSETGSLYGYTF
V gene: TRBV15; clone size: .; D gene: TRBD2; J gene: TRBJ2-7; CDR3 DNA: TGTGCCACCAGCAGGGCGGGACTAGCGGGAGCGCGAGGTGGGGAGCAGTACTTC; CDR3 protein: CATSRAGLAGARGGEQYF
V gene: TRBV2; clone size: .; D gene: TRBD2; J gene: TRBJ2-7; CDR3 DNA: TGTGCCAGCAGCCCTAAGCGGGGGCTCGGGTACGAGCAGTACTTC; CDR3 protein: CASSPKRGLGYEQYF
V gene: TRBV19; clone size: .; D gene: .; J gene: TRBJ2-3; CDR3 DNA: TGTGCCAGTAGTATCCGGGGACTGGGAGCCACACATACGCAGTATTTT; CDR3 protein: CASSIRGLGATHTQYF
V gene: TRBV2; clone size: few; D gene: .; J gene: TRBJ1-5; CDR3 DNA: TGTGCCAGCAGTGATTGGGGGCGAGGCCAGCCCCAGCATTTT; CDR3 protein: CASSDWGRGQPQHF
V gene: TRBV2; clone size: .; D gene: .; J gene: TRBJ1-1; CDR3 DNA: TGTGCCAGCAAAGGGGAATGGAACACTGAAGCTTTCTTT; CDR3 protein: CASKGEWNTEAFF
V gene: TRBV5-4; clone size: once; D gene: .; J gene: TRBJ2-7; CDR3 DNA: TGTGCCAGCAGCTGGAGGTGGGAGCAGTACTTC; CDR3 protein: CASSWRWEQYF
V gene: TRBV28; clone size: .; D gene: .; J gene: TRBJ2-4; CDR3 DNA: TGTGCCAGCAGTACTCAGGGGGCCAAAAACATTCAGTACTTC; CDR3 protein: CASSTQGAKNIQYF